This T cell receptor (beta chain) derives from a study of T cell responses to AZD1222 COVID-19 vaccine. Study-wide points: Epitopes outside B.1.351 and B.1.1.7 mutated regions reportedly drew nearly half of spike TCRs. Spike-specific TCR breadth rose after two AZD1222 doses, and depth rose as well.

Measured with immunoSEQ multiplex PCR; TCRdb has only the in-frame clones, and not every one. The table includes around 150,000 clones, roughly 94% detected once. Concerning this clone itself: Antigen: not known.

Second-dose recipients at about 4 or about 12 weeks were treated as one pooled group. V was trimmed by 4 bases and J by 0 bases, leaving 8 bases between them. The germline V gene has CDR1 SGHRS and CDR2 YFSETQ. CDR3 length equals 13 residues. This chain links TRBV5-1 with TRBJ2-7; D possibly uses TRBD1 or TRBD2 (5 bases each). The clonotype originates from an adult who received the AZD1222 COVID-19 vaccine. Sequenced material: peripheral blood, taken 28 days after the second AZD1222 dose. DNA for the CDR3: TGCGCCAGCAGCAGGGACCTCTCCTACGAGCAGTACTTC. Encoded protein: CASSRDLSYEQYF.